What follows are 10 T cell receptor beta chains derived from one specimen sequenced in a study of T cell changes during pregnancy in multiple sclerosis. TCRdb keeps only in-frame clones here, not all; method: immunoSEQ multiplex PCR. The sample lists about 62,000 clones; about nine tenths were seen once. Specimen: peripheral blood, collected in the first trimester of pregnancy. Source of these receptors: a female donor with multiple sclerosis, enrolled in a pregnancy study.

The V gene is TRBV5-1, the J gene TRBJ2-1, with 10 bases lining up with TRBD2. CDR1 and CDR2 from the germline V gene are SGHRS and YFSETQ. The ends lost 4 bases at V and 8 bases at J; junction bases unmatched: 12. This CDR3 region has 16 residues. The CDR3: CASSMNGLAVRDEQFF. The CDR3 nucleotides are TGCGCCAGCAGCATGAACGGACTAGCGGTTAGGGATGAGCAGTTCTTC.

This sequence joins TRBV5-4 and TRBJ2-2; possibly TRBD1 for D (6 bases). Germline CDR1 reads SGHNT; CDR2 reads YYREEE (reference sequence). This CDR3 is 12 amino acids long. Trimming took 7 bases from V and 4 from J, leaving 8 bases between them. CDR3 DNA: TGTGCCAGCCCAGGGGTCACCGGGGAGCTGTTTTTT. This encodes CASPGVTGELFF. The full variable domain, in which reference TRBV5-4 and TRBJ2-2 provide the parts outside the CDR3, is ETGVTQSPTHLIKTRGQQVTLRCSSQSGHNTVSWYQQALGQGPQFIFQYYREEENGRGNFPPRFSGLQFPNYSSELNVNALELDDSALYLCASPGVTGELFFGEGSRLTVL.

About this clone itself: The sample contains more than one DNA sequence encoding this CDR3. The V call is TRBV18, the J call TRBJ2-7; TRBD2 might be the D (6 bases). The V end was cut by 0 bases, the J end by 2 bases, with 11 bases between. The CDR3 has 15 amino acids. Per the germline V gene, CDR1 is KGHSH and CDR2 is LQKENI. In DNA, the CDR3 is TGTGCCAGCTCACCACCTTCCGGCGGGGCCTACGAGCAGTACTTC. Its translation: CASSPPSGGAYEQYF.

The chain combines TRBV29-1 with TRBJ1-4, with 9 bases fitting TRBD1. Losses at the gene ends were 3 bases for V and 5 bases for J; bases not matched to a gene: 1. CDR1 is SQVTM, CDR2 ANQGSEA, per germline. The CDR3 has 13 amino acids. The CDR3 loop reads CSVEGTGNEKLFF. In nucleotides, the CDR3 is TGCAGCGTTGAGGGGACAGGGAATGAAAAACTGTTTTTT.

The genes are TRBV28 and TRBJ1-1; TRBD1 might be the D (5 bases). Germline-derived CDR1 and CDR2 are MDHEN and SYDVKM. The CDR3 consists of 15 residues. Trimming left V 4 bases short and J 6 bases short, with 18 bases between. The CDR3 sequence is CASSSRPGGVAEAFF. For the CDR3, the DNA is TGTGCCAGCAGTTCCCGGCCGGGAGGGGTGGCTGAAGCTTTCTTT.

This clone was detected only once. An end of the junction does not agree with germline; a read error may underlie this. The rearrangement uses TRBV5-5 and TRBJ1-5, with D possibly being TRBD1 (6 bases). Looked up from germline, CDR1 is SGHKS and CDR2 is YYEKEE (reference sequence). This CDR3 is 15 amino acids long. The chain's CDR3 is CASSEGQKGNRPQHF. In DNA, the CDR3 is TGTGCCAGCAGCGAAGGACAGAAAGGGAATCGGCCCCAGCATTTT. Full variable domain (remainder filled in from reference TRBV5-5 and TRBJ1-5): DAGVTQSPTHLIKTRGQQVTLRCSPISGHKSVSWYQQVLGQGPQFIFQYYEKEERGRGNFPDRFSARQFPNYSSELNVNALLLGDSALYLCASSEGQKGNRPQHFGDGTRLSIL.

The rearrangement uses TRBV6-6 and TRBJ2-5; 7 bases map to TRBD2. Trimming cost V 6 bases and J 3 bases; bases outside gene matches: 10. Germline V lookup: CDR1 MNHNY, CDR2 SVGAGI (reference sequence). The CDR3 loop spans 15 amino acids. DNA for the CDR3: TGTGCCAGCAGGCCACGACTAGCAACCGAAGAGACCCAGTACTTC. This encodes CASRPRLATEETQYF.

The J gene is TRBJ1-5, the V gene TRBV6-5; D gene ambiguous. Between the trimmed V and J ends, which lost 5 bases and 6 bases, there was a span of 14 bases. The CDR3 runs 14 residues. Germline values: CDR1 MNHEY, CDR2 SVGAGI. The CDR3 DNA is TGTGCCAGCAGTGGAGGGATAACCACTCAGCCCCAGCATTTT. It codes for CASSGGITTQPQHF.

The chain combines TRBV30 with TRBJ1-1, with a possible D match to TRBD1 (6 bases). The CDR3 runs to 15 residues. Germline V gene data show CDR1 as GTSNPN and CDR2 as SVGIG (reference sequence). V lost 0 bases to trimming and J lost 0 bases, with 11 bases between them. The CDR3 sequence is CAWSVGGGMNTEAFF. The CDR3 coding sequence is TGTGCCTGGAGTGTAGGGGGGGGAATGAACACTGAAGCTTTCTTT.

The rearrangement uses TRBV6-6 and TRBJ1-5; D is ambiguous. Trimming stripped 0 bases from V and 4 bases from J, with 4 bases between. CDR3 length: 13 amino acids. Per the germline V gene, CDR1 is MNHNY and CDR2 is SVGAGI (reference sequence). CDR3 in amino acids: CASSYSENQPQHF. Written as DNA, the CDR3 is TGTGCCAGCAGTTACTCGGAGAATCAGCCCCAGCATTTT.